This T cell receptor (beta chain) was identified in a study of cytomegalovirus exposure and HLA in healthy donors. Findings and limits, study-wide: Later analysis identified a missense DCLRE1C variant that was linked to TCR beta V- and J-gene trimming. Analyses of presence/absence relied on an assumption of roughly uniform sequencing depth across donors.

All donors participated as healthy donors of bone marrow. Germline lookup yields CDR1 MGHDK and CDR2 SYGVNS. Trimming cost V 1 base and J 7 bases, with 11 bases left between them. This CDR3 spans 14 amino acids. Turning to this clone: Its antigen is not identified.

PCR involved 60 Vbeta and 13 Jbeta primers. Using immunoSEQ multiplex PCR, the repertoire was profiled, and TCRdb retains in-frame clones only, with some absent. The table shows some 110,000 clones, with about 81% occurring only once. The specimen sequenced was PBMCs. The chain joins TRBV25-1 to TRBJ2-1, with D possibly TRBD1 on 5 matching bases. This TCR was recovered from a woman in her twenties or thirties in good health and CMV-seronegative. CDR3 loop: CASSESVGENEQFF. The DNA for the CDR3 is TGTGCCAGCAGTGAATCGGTAGGGGAAAATGAGCAGTTCTTC.